This T cell receptor (beta chain) was sequenced during a study of blood T cells in healthy people across ages. This CDR3 contains 16 residues. Trimming removed 4 bases from V and 5 bases from J; junction bases left unmatched: 12. Germline-derived CDR1 and CDR2 are LGHNA and YSLEER. The use of a sample-barcoded 5' primer and a J-beta primer mix characterized a second PCR of roughly 6 to 11 cycles. Each CDR3 protein is one row after TCRdb ran MiXCR on the 5' RACE reads. The sample consists of 1.5 million to 1.9 million distinct CDR3 sequences, about 45% of them appearing once. The sequence came from a woman aged 18-29 years in good health. Sample: blood. The chain is built from TRBV4-3 and TRBJ1-1, with 8 bases lining up with TRBD1. The CDR3 DNA is TGCGCCAGCAGCCTGCGGACAGGGCCGCCATTTACTGAAGCTTTCTTT. Its translation: CASSLRTGPPFTEAFF.